This record concerns one TCR beta chain sequence. The antigen is not known. This entry comes from a study of CD8+ T cells in alopecia areata. General observations from the study: Normal scalp showed lower clonality than lesional scalp, especially alopecia totalis/universalis.

In the case of several patients, the CD4+ cells were sorted into CD25+CD127- cells. After isolation, RNA underwent reverse transcription to generate cDNA as the sequencing template. TCRdb keeps only in-frame clones here, not all; method: immunoSEQ multiplex PCR. Counted here are around 35,000 clones, around half occurring once; the ten biggest clones make up more than 1.5%. The sequencing sample was made of CD4+ Tregs sorted from blood. The origin of this receptor is a human donor with alopecia areata.

This chain's CDR3 is CASRLAGTNTGELFF. The CDR3 coding sequence is TGTGCCAGCAGACTAGCGGGAACAAACACCGGGGAGCTGTTTTTT. The chain employs TRBV2 and TRBJ2-2; 10 bases match TRBD2. CDR3 length: 15 residues. With 6 bases clipped from V and 2 bases from J, the junction kept 3 bases outside the gene matches. Germline V gene data show CDR1 as SNHLY and CDR2 as FYNNEI.